A selection of T cell receptor beta chains follows, all from one sample in a study of T cell responses to AZD1222 COVID-19 vaccine. Generated by immunoSEQ multiplex PCR, the TCRdb table keeps only in-frame clones and is missing some. The table has 110,000 or so clones, about 87% seen once. The sequencing here drew on peripheral blood, taken 28 days after the second AZD1222 dose. The receptors come from an adult who received the AZD1222 COVID-19 vaccine. Both conserved end residues are trimmed from each CDR3. Clone size is given for some rows only: seen once, a few or many times, or a class if the clone is expanded.

j_call | v_call | clone_size | cdr3_aa
TRBJ1-4 | TRBV10-1 | . | ASCPRVSQREKLF
TRBJ1-2 | TRBV7-9 | . | ASSLGQLRGTGVLYGYT
TRBJ1-2 | TRBV7-9 | . | ASSLGQGYGYT
TRBJ2-1 | TRBV3-1/TRBV3-2 | . | ASSQASGGLNNEQF
TRBJ1-5 | TRBV15 | . | ATSGQGGNQPQH
TRBJ1-3 | TRBV28 | . | ASSLDTGVGNTIY
TRBJ1-4 | TRBV7-2 | . | ASSSRAGQQEKLF
TRBJ2-5 | TRBV5-1 | . | ASSATVGSETQY
TRBJ1-5 | TRBV2 | . | ASSDWDRDQPQH
TRBJ1-2 | TRBV10-3 | few | AMQGSGYGYT
TRBJ1-5 | TRBV7-2 | . | ASSLGYRDGGLQPQH
TRBJ2-3 | TRBV4-3 | . | ASSQEWTGHATRARTDTQY
TRBJ2-1 | TRBV6-5 | . | ASRTTYNEQF
TRBJ2-1 | TRBV5-4 | . | ASSQARGDEQF
TRBJ1-5 | TRBV7-9 | . | ASSLEGSTQPQH
TRBJ1-1 | TRBV5-1 | . | ASSVPTAYTEAF
TRBJ1-4 | TRBV9 | . | ASSLEGESEKLF
TRBJ2-1 | TRBV9 | . | ASSTASGGWNEQF
TRBJ2-1 | TRBV4-1 | once | ASSRGSADSYNEQF
TRBJ2-6 | TRBV29-1 | . | SVRGQGTPGANVLT
TRBJ1-2 | TRBV6-5 | . | ASSPPAGGYT
TRBJ1-4 | TRBV18 | . | ASSPGTGVNEKLF
TRBJ2-5 | TRBV7-2 | . | ASSPLAGAQETQY
TRBJ1-2 | TRBV5-4 | . | ASSPPGGGIDGYT
TRBJ2-3 | TRBV14 | few | ASSHAASGKSTDTQY
TRBJ2-7 | TRBV7-2 | . | ASSLADGYEQY
TRBJ1-1 | TRBV7-9 | . | ASTETGAGTEAF
TRBJ2-7 | TRBV6-2/TRBV6-3 | . | ASSLSSYEQY
TRBJ1-4 | TRBV3-1/TRBV3-2 | . | ASSQGDFGGKLF
TRBJ1-2 | TRBV19 | . | ASSTGTGGNYGYT
TRBJ2-2 | TRBV3-1/TRBV3-2 | . | ASSPPGTRQTGELF
TRBJ2-7 | TRBV4-3 | . | ASSHHYYRTDEYEQY
TRBJ1-2 | TRBV9 | . | ASSGQGTGYT
TRBJ2-1 | TRBV6-6 | . | ASSYQGHNEQF
TRBJ1-6 | TRBV19 | . | ASSIWTPDNSPLH
TRBJ2-7 | TRBV5-1 | . | ASHIGGDSYEQY
TRBJ1-3 | TRBV6-2/TRBV6-3 | . | ASSYRQGTGNTIY
TRBJ1-1 | TRBV6-2/TRBV6-3 | . | ASSYVTEAF
TRBJ2-7 | TRBV6-5 | . | ASHRGQSSYEQY
TRBJ2-7 | TRBV15 | . | ATSRGFGTGDRYEQY
TRBJ2-2 | TRBV5-4 | . | ASMFAGGANTGELF
TRBJ1-5 | TRBV10-3 | . | AISESRQDQPQH
TRBJ1-6 | TRBV7-8 | . | ASSFPGSSSYNSPLH
TRBJ2-3 | TRBV24-1 | . | ATSDSVVDTQY
TRBJ2-5 | TRBV5-5 | . | ASSPGVAGGLVGETQY
TRBJ1-4 | TRBV4-3 | . | ASSQAPGQFVSNEKLF
TRBJ2-1 | TRBV5-1 | . | ASSLYLAETNEQF
TRBJ2-7 | TRBV10-3 | . | AIIPPRDEQY
TRBJ1-5 | TRBV24-1 | . | ATSDPVVNQPQH
TRBJ2-6 | TRBV9 | . | ASSVVGTGINPAGANVLT
TRBJ2-7 | TRBV7-9 | few | ASSPPSYEQY